The 14 T cell receptor beta chains below come from one sample, sequenced in a study of cytomegalovirus exposure and HLA in healthy donors (dated 2017 in TCRdb). Libraries came from the immunoSEQ multiplex PCR assay. The multiplex PCR relied on a mix of 60 forward primers for TCR Vbeta segments and 13 reverse primers for TCR Jbeta segments. The table comes from immuneACCESS by way of TCRdb, which keeps in-frame sequences with V and J called. Part of the clones is missing from these tables; in studies checked, under half for an unresolved V gene and the rest for unknown reasons. This sample has about 140,000 clones in its table, and roughly three quarters of those were observed once. 2% to 2.5% of the sample rests with the top ten. The material sequenced was PBMCs. These receptor sequences come from a man younger than 40 in good health and CMV-seronegative.

The sample holds one count of this clone. At one end the junction does not follow the germline gene, possibly because of a read error. This chain uses TRBV7-9 with TRBJ2-3; TRBD2 aligns across 11 bases. The CDR3 has 16 residues. CDR1 SEHNR and CDR2 FQNEAQ come from the germline V gene (reference sequence). CDR3 residues: CSSRGASGRTTDTQYF. The CDR3 nucleotides are TGTTCCAGCCGAGGGGCTAGCGGGAGGACTACAGATACGCAGTATTTT.

A single count supports this clone. The chain links TRBV9 to TRBJ2-1; no reliable D call. Germline-derived CDR1 and CDR2 are SGDLS and YYNGEE. With 0 bases removed from V and 5 bases from J, the gap between germline ends came to 12 bases. The CDR3 spans 15 residues. CDR3 residues: CASSVGGDPDNEQFF. DNA for the CDR3: TGTGCCAGCAGCGTAGGCGGAGATCCGGACAATGAGCAGTTCTTC.

This clone was recorded a few times. The gene calls are TRBV6-5 and TRBJ2-1; 10 bases line up with TRBD2. The V segment lost 5 bases and the J segment 8 bases; nucleotides outside the gene matches: 9. From germline, CDR1 is MNHEY and CDR2 SVGAGI. The CDR3 sequence is 15 residues long. CDR3 bases: TGTGCCAGCAGTCCGAGCGGGAGGGCCGGGGATGAGCAGTTCTTC. It is translated as CASSPSGRAGDEQFF.

The chain links TRBV10-3 to TRBJ2-3, with TRBD2 matching over 7 bases. Germline loops: CDR1 ENHRY, CDR2 SYGVKD. CDR3 length: 16 residues. J was trimmed by 0 bases and V by 6 bases; bases with no gene match: 9. This CDR3 reads CAIRVTIGGSTDTQYF. In nucleotides, the CDR3 is TGTGCCATCAGAGTGACTATCGGGGGGAGCACAGATACGCAGTATTTT.

The chain couples TRBV11-3 to TRBJ2-7; 12 bases map to TRBD2. Germline trimming cut 5 bases from V and 6 bases from J; bases unmatched to any gene: 5. Germline CDR1 SGHNT, CDR2 YENEEA. The CDR3 runs to 14 residues. The CDR3 sequence: CASSATSGSSEQYF. The CDR3 DNA reads TGTGCCAGCAGCGCGACTAGCGGGAGTTCCGAGCAGTACTTC.

The V and J genes are TRBV7-2 and TRBJ2-1; 7 bases are shared with TRBD2. Trimming removed 10 bases from V and 8 bases from J; junction bases left unmatched: 14. The CDR3 is 14 residues long. The germline gives CDR1 SGHTA, CDR2 FQGNSA. The DNA for the CDR3 is TGTGCCACCGCCCGGGACTATATGGCCCATGAGCAGTTCTTC. Amino acids: CATARDYMAHEQFF.

This chain joins TRBV6-1 and TRBJ1-4, with D hard to call. The ends were cut back, 2 bases at V and 2 bases at J, with 15 bases in the middle. Per germline, CDR1 MNHNS and CDR2 SASEGT. This CDR3 contains 17 residues. This CDR3 is CASSELRSAGTNEKLFF. The CDR3 region has the DNA TGTGCCAGCAGTGAATTGAGATCGGCGGGCACTAATGAAAAACTGTTTTTT.

This clone turned up a few times. V and J are TRBV19 and TRBJ2-1; 12 bases are a match to TRBD2. The CDR3 loop spans 17 amino acids. Trimming cost V 4 bases and J 5 bases; bases outside gene matches: 9. Germline CDR1 is LNHDA and CDR2 is SQIVND (reference sequence). Here the CDR3 DNA reads TGTGCCAGTAGTACCACTCTAGCGGGAGGGATCGACAATGAGCAGTTCTTC. Its translation: CASSTTLAGGIDNEQFF.

This rearrangement joins TRBV9 to TRBJ2-1; D gene uncertain. Germline V gene data show CDR1 as SGDLS and CDR2 as YYNGEE. The V end lost 4 bases, the J end lost 1 base, and 9 bases lay between the germline ends. The CDR3 spans 14 residues. CDR3 loop: CASSPSSSYNEQFF. The CDR3 DNA sequence: TGTGCCAGCAGCCCGAGCTCGTCCTACAATGAGCAGTTCTTC. Combining the CDR3 with reference TRBV9 and TRBJ2-1 gives the whole variable domain DSGVTQTPKHLITATGQRVTLRCSPRSGDLSVYWYQQSLDQGLQFLIQYYNGEERAKGNILERFSAQQFPDLHSELNLSSLELGDSALYFCASSPSSSYNEQFFGPGTRLTVL.

In this sample, this clone turned up a few times. The chain links TRBV5-1 to TRBJ2-7; 7 bases are a match to TRBD1. The CDR3 spans 14 residues. Germline CDR1 SGHRS, CDR2 YFSETQ. V lost 4 bases to trimming and J lost 6 bases; unmatched junction nucleotides: 10. This CDR3 is CASSRTGISPEQYF. CDR3 nucleotide sequence: TGCGCCAGCAGCCGGACAGGAATCTCTCCCGAGCAGTACTTC.

This clone has more than one count but fewer than ten. The chain has TRBV5-1 and TRBJ2-7; maybe TRBD2 (6 bases). V dropped 4 bases and J dropped 0 bases, with 11 bases sitting between them. The CDR3 has 14 residues. Germline values: CDR1 SGHRS, CDR2 YFSETQ. For the CDR3, the DNA is TGCGCCAGCAGCGCTGGACTAAGCTCCTACGAGCAGTACTTC. This gives the protein CASSAGLSSYEQYF.

The J gene is TRBJ2-7, the V gene TRBV5-1; D call uncertain. V was clipped by 1 base and J by 9 bases, with 17 bases between them. This CDR3 comprises 14 residues. Germline CDR1 SGHRS, CDR2 YFSETQ. The CDR3 loop reads CASSLRVGFNAQYF. The CDR3, as DNA: TGCGCCAGCAGCTTGAGAGTCGGGTTCAACGCGCAGTACTTC.

This clone was recorded a few times. The rearrangement links TRBV15 to TRBJ2-3, with 10 bases fitting TRBD1. Germline V gene sequence: CDR1 LNHNV, CDR2 YYDKDF (reference sequence). V shed 1 base, J shed 4 bases, and the junction held 2 bases outside the gene matches. The CDR3 runs to 15 residues. In DNA form, the CDR3 reads TGTGCCACCAGCAGAGGTGGGACAGGGGCAGATACGCAGTATTTT. Translation: CATSRGGTGADTQYF.

The chain joins TRBV18 to TRBJ2-1; 9 bases are a match to TRBD1. The length of the CDR3 is 16 residues. Per the germline V gene, CDR1 is KGHSH and CDR2 is LQKENI. The V segment lost 3 bases and the J segment 2 bases; nucleotides outside the gene matches: 5. The CDR3, as DNA: TGTGCCAGCTCACCGAGGACAGGGGAGGCCTACAATGAGCAGTTCTTC. The encoded protein is CASSPRTGEAYNEQFF.